This entry lists 3 T cell receptor beta chains sequenced from one sample in a study of cytotoxic CD8 clonotypes in ibrutinib-treated CLL (dated by TCRdb to the early 2020s). The method behind the library was the immunoSEQ multiplex PCR assay. TCRdb obtained this table from immuneACCESS and retained in-frame rearrangements with V and J assigned. These tables miss some clones; where compared with another copy, unresolved V genes account for less than half of the shortfall, and the remainder is unexplained. This sample lists 330,000 or so clones; 67% were detected once. Together, the top ten hold under 8% of the sample. The sample in question was PBMCs, obtained after 36 months of ibrutinib treatment. The receptors here all came from a human donor with chronic lymphocytic leukemia.

The V gene is TRBV2, the J gene TRBJ1-4, with D hard to call. Germline loops: CDR1 SNHLY, CDR2 FYNNEI. The CDR3 covers 15 residues. V was pared by 5 bases and J by 7 bases, with 17 bases between. CDR3 region: CASSHLYPGVEKLFF. Here the CDR3 DNA reads TGTGCCAGCAGTCACCTCTATCCTGGGGTTGAAAAACTGTTTTTT.

The V and J genes are TRBV6-5 and TRBJ2-4, with D unresolved. Trimming took 4 bases from V and 7 from J, leaving 11 bases between them. CDR3 length: 13 residues. CDR1 is MNHEY, CDR2 SVGAGI, per germline. This CDR3 reads CASSLNSLNIQYF. DNA for the CDR3: TGTGCCAGCAGTTTGAACAGTCTGAACATTCAGTACTTC.

This clone was seen a handful of times. J is TRBJ1-5 and V is TRBV19; TRBD1 matches at 8 bases. This CDR3 is 15 amino acids long. With V trimmed by 3 bases and J by 3 bases, 4 bases remained unmatched. Germline CDR1 is LNHDA and CDR2 is SQIVND (reference sequence). The CDR3, as DNA: TGTGCCAGTAGTATTGGCAGGGGGCTCAATCAGCCCCAGCATTTT. This sequence encodes CASSIGRGLNQPQHF.